This record looks at one T cell receptor (beta chain) sequence and its context. The antigen this receptor binds is unknown. No much larger clone exists at a distance of one base, and base qualities are not known. This entry is derived from a study of blood T cells in healthy people across ages (dated by TCRdb to 2014 to 2015). Background for the entire study: In model experiments, template switching captured about one uniquely barcoded TCR beta cDNA molecule for every two T cells. The study measured age-related changes in TCR beta repertoire diversity using deep sequencing normalized with unique cDNA molecular identifiers. Donors were grouped into four age groups: young (average approximately 16 years), middle-aged (about 40), aged (about 60) and long-lived (around 80). To avoid experimental bias, donors of different ages were spread randomly across the sequencing lanes. The study analyzed two additional independent replicas of 1 million unique cDNA reads from the same blood draw for two donors, one aged 18 to 30 and one aged 80 or older. The full study reports these points: Since profiling was done on bulk unsorted PBMCs, naive and antigen-experienced compartments could not be conclusively compared. Compared with the aged group, the long-lived group had more naive CD4+ T cells, fewer expanded clones and increased TCR diversity, a pattern suggesting age selection. Because the CMV infection status of the donors was unknown, age-related changes in expanded clonotypes may potentially have been confounded. A strong correlation was found between observed TCR beta diversity and the percentage of naive T cells measured by flow cytometry. Estimates of total diversity from one million sequenced T cells were regarded as lower bounds and underestimates. Observed TCR beta diversity per million T cells fell roughly linearly with age, and a significant reduction was already apparent by age about 38.

Donors were around 37 systemically healthy Caucasian individuals from Russia aged roughly 6 to 100 years. Each donor gave ten milliliters of peripheral blood, collected into EDTA-treated Vacutainer tubes. Ficoll-Paque density-gradient centrifugation was used to isolate PBMCs, with at least 6 million per sample. Trizol reagent was used to extract total RNA from the PBMCs, yielding at least 6 micrograms per sample. Naive CD45RAhigh/CD27high T cell percentages were measured by flow cytometry on a PBMC aliquot from every donor. The CDR3 sequence holds 18 residues, the cysteine and phenylalanine included. CDR3 DNA is the only sequence kept; it has 54 bases, read in frame from the first base. In the germline V gene, CDR1 corresponds to MNHEY and CDR2 to SVGEGT. Trimming leaves V shorter by 0 bases and J shorter by 0 bases, with the junction holding 6 bases beyond the gene matches. Libraries were made using 5' RACE. TCRdb lists the instrument as Illumina HiSeq 2500. A second PCR of about 6 to 12 cycles was run with a J-beta primer mix and a sample-barcoded 5' primer. A template-switch 5' adaptor carrying 12 random nucleotides introduced a unique molecular identifier onto each TCR beta cDNA molecule. Each sample yielded at least 3 million CDR3-containing paired-end reads. First-strand cDNA was synthesized from all RNA with the Mint cDNA synthesis kit, primed by a TRBC-specific oligonucleotide. Following uracil-DNA glycosylase treatment, a first 18-cycle PCR with universal primers M1SS and BC2_uni_R was performed on all cDNA. The published analysis was carried out like this. For normalization, 1 million high-quality reads were randomly selected from each sample, with every read carrying a distinct molecular identifier. Reads sharing molecular identifiers were discarded rather than binned into consensus sequences. MiTCR, with a Q25 quality threshold and the strictest error-elimination algorithm, was used for CDR3 identification, clonotype clustering and error correction. A nonparametric unseen species model using Euler transformation provided a lower-bound estimate of total TCR beta diversity. TCRdb reworked the public reads: Q25 trimming with fastp, MiXCR clone assembly, productive beta chains retained. Merged by CDR3 protein, the rows form single entries marked with the most common genes and DNA. TCRdb's processing, not the authors', yielded these V and J calls. Present in this sample are 630,000 or so distinct CDR3 sequences, 25% to 35% of which were seen just once. Roughly 14% of the sample belongs to the ten largest clones.

The chain was built from TRBV6-2 or TRBV6-3 and TRBJ2-4; 9 central nucleotides agree with TRBD2. The TCR was taken from a woman of 80 years or more in good health. What was sequenced was blood. The sequence in DNA is TGTGCCAGCAGTTACTCAGGACTAGCGCCTCTAGCCAAAAACATTCAGTACTTC. Translated, it reads CASSYSGLAPLAKNIQYF.